Following are 8 T cell receptor beta chains from one sample sequenced in a study of T cell responses to AZD1222 COVID-19 vaccine. Only in-frame clones appear in the TCRdb table, and some are missing; sequencing was by immunoSEQ multiplex PCR. The sample shows over 110,000 clones, about 91% of them seen only once. The sample here was peripheral blood, taken 28 days after the second AZD1222 dose. All receptors derive from an adult who received the AZD1222 COVID-19 vaccine.

The gene calls are TRBV29-1 and TRBJ1-2; D not resolved. The CDR3 has 12 residues. The ends were cut back, 6 bases at V and 2 bases at J, with 10 bases in the middle. The germline CDR1 and CDR2 sequences are SQVTM and ANQGSEA. CDR3 DNA sequence: TGCAGCGTCCAAGGAGTAAACTATGGCTACACCTTC. It codes for CSVQGVNYGYTF.

The V and J genes are TRBV5-1 and TRBJ1-4; D is unresolved. The V and J ends lost 5 bases and 0 bases respectively, with 14 bases between them. The germline gives CDR1 SGHRS, CDR2 YFSETQ. The CDR3 totals 16 residues. As DNA, the CDR3 is TGCGCCAGCAGTAGAGGAGACGCAGCAACTAATGAAAAACTGTTTTTT. Amino acid sequence: CASSRGDAATNEKLFF. The complete variable domain, with remaining parts taken from reference TRBV5-1 and TRBJ1-4, reads KAGVTQTPRYLIKTRGQQVTLSCSPISGHRSVSWYQQTPGQGLQFLFEYFSETQRNKGNFPGRFSGRQFSNSRSEMNVSTLELGDSALYLCASSRGDAATNEKLFFGSGTQLSVL.

The rearrangement uses TRBV2 and TRBJ1-2, with 9 bases lining up with TRBD1. The V and J ends lost 8 bases and 8 bases, in that order; junction bases with no gene match: 9. The CDR3 runs 13 residues. Germline-derived CDR1 and CDR2 are SNHLY and FYNNEI. Here the CDR3 DNA reads TGTGCCAGCTCGCTGGGACAGGGAGGGGGCTACACCTTC. Its translation: CASSLGQGGGYTF.

The V and J genes are TRBV3-1 (or the pseudogene TRBV3-2) and TRBJ1-1, with a weak D call TRBD1 (6 bases). V dropped 4 bases and J dropped 1 base, with 13 bases sitting between them. This CDR3 region has 15 residues. The germline CDR1 and CDR2 sequences are LGHDT and YNNKEL (reference sequence). In DNA, the CDR3 is TGTGCCAGCAGCCCAGTTGGACAGACGAACACTGAAGCTTTCTTT. Translated, it gives CASSPVGQTNTEAFF.

V gene TRBV7-9 combines with J gene TRBJ2-2, with 8 bases identical to TRBD2. Germline CDR1 SEHNR, CDR2 FQNEAQ (reference sequence). Unmatched junction bases numbered 11, after V lost 4 bases and J lost 1 base. This CDR3 is 18 amino acids long. CDR3 sequence (DNA): TGTGCCAGCAGCTCCCGCGAGGGCGGGGGGCGGAACACCGGGGAGCTGTTTTTT. Amino acids: CASSSREGGGRNTGELFF.

V is TRBV4-3 and J is TRBJ1-1; tentative D call: TRBD1 (6 bases). This CDR3 has 15 amino acids. CDR1 and CDR2 from the germline V gene are LGHNA and YSLEER. Trimming shortened V by 0 bases and J by 7 bases, and 15 bases separated the two germline ends. CDR3 residues: CASSQDRSGQLEAFF. CDR3 nucleotides: TGCGCCAGCAGCCAAGACCGGTCCGGACAGCTTGAAGCTTTCTTT.

The chain carries TRBV7-9 and TRBJ1-1; D gene uncertain. Trimming removed 5 bases from V and 1 base from J, with 11 bases in between. Germline values: CDR1 SEHNR, CDR2 FQNEAQ (reference sequence). This CDR3 spans 14 amino acids. The CDR3 DNA sequence: TGTGCCAGCAGCCTACAGACGGAGAACACTGAAGCTTTCTTT. It is translated as CASSLQTENTEAFF.

The J gene is TRBJ1-3, the V gene TRBV6-5, with TRBD1 identical over 7 bases. Germline values: CDR1 MNHEY, CDR2 SVGAGI. V shed 0 bases and J 1 base; nucleotides not matched to a gene: 0. The CDR3 contains 15 residues. The CDR3 bases are TGTGCCAGCAGTTACTCGACAGGGTCTGGAAACACCATATATTTT. It is translated as CASSYSTGSGNTIYF.